The 28 T cell receptor beta chains reported below all come from one sample, sequenced in a study of T cell changes during pregnancy in multiple sclerosis. The repertoire was sequenced with immunoSEQ multiplex PCR; TCRdb's copy has only in-frame clones and lacks some. The sample holds 57,000 or so clones; about 90% are singletons and the top ten take almost 6.5%. The sequencing used peripheral blood, collected in the third trimester of pregnancy. The receptors derive from a female donor in good health, enrolled as a control in a pregnancy study.

The chain links TRBV6-4 to TRBJ1-2, with a weak D call TRBD1 (6 bases). V was pared by 0 bases and J by 5 bases, with 19 bases between. The germline CDR1 and CDR2 sequences are MRHNA and SNTAGT. The CDR3 contains 17 residues. CDR3 region: CASSDSPKGGIGYGYTF. The CDR3 nucleotides read TGTGCCAGCAGTGACTCCCCAAAGGGGGGGATCGGGTATGGCTACACCTTC.

This sequence joins TRBV11-2 and TRBJ2-7, with a possible D match to TRBD1 (7 bases). In germline, CDR1 is SGHAT, CDR2 FQNNGV. This CDR3 spans 16 amino acids. With 1 base removed from V and 10 bases from J, the gap between germline ends came to 23 bases. The DNA of the CDR3 is TGTGCCAGCAGCTTAGCGGCGGGACAGAAGGGTCCCCAACAGTACTTC. It encodes CASSLAAGQKGPQQYF.

The chain employs TRBV25-1 and TRBJ1-2; 7 nucleotides match TRBD1. Germline V lookup: CDR1 MGHDK, CDR2 SYGVNS. The CDR3 spans 15 residues. With V trimmed by 4 bases and J by 2 bases, 7 bases remained unmatched. The CDR3 DNA reads TGTGCCAGCAGTGTTCTATCAGGGGGGAACTATGGCTACACCTTC. As protein: CASSVLSGGNYGYTF.

The chain is built from TRBV2 and TRBJ1-1, with 11 positions matching TRBD1. Per germline, CDR1 SNHLY and CDR2 FYNNEI. Trimming cost V 7 bases and J 5 bases; bases outside gene matches: 6. CDR3 length: 14 residues. The CDR3 region is CASTPGQGGTEAFF. DNA of the CDR3: TGTGCCAGCACCCCGGGACAGGGGGGTACTGAAGCTTTCTTT.

CDR3 bases: TGTGCCAGCCAGGGGGCCGGGTACAATGAGCAGTTCTTC. Protein: CASQGAGYNEQFF. V usage is TRBV19 and J usage is TRBJ2-1; TRBD1 matches 8 bases. This CDR3 has 13 amino acids. Germline V CDR1 and CDR2: LNHDA, SQIVND (reference sequence). Trimming removed 9 bases from V and 4 bases from J; junction bases left unmatched: 5.

V and J are TRBV28 and TRBJ1-5, with a tentative D call TRBD1 (6 bases). V lost 1 base to trimming and J lost 5 bases, with 9 bases between them. CDR3 length: 14 amino acids. Germline V gene lookup returns CDR1 MDHEN and CDR2 SYDVKM. CDR3 DNA: TGTGCCAGCAGTTTATCCGGGGGGCATCAGCCCCAGCATTTT. Protein: CASSLSGGHQPQHF.

CDR3 sequence (DNA): TGTGCCAGCAGCCCACGGACAGGGGGCGTAGATACGCAGTATTTT. Translation: CASSPRTGGVDTQYF. This chain links TRBV5-4 with TRBJ2-3; 11 nucleotides line up with TRBD1. CDR3 size: 15 residues. The germline V gene has CDR1 SGHNT and CDR2 YYREEE (reference sequence). Trimming cost V 4 bases and J 5 bases; bases outside gene matches: 6. The variable domain in full, with the rest retrieved from reference TRBV5-4 and TRBJ2-3, is ETGVTQSPTHLIKTRGQQVTLRCSSQSGHNTVSWYQQALGQGPQFIFQYYREEENGRGNFPPRFSGLQFPNYSSELNVNALELDDSALYLCASSPRTGGVDTQYFGPGTRLTVL.

The rearrangement links TRBV25-1 to TRBJ1-6, with 7 bases identical to TRBD1. Trimming cost V 1 base and J 10 bases; bases outside gene matches: 4. CDR3 length: 14 amino acids. Germline loops: CDR1 MGHDK, CDR2 SYGVNS. CDR3 sequence: CASSESGGLSPLHF. The CDR3 DNA reads TGTGCCAGCAGTGAATCAGGGGGGCTGTCACCCCTCCACTTT.

The chain has TRBV7-8 and TRBJ2-5; D may be TRBD2 (5 bases). From germline, CDR1 is SGHVS and CDR2 FQNEAQ. V dropped 1 base and J dropped 4 bases, with 16 bases sitting between them. The CDR3 runs 16 residues. CDR3 coding DNA: TGTGCCAGCAGCTTAGTTAGCAGTATTGGAGGAGAGACCCAGTACTTC. Translation gives CASSLVSSIGGETQYF.

The chain links TRBV14 to TRBJ2-7; TRBD1 is a possible D gene (5 bases). The germline gives CDR1 SGHDN, CDR2 FVKESK. Trimming left V 4 bases short and J 4 bases short, with 14 bases between. This CDR3 contains 14 residues. The CDR3 loop is CASSPQGIAYEQYF. Written as DNA, the CDR3 is TGTGCCAGCAGCCCGCAGGGCATAGCATACGAGCAGTACTTC. Looking up the rest from reference TRBV14 and TRBJ2-7 gives the full variable domain: EAGVTQFPSHSVIEKGQTVTLRCDPISGHDNLYWYRRVMGKEIKFLLHFVKESKQDESGMPNNRFLAERTGGTYSTLKVQPAELEDSGVYFCASSPQGIAYEQYFGPGTRLTVT.

This chain connects TRBV5-6 to TRBJ1-5; 9 bases map to TRBD1. Trimming at V came to 2 bases and at J to 5 bases, leaving 8 bases not matched to a gene. This CDR3 has 16 residues. CDR1 SGHDT and CDR2 YYEEEE come from the germline V gene. CDR3 DNA sequence: TGTGCCAGCAGCTTACCGGGACAGGGCCCCCATCAGCCCCAGCATTTT. Protein product: CASSLPGQGPHQPQHF.

This chain links TRBV5-4 with TRBJ2-3, with unresolved D. The CDR3 has 13 amino acids. Deletions cut 5 bases from V and 4 bases from J, with 11 bases between. CDR1 is SGHNT and CDR2 is YYREEE in the germline V gene (reference sequence). The CDR3 DNA sequence: TGTGCCAGCAGGGAGACCCCACCAGATACGCAGTATTTT. This encodes CASRETPPDTQYF. Drawing the rest from reference TRBV5-4 and TRBJ2-3, the complete variable domain is ETGVTQSPTHLIKTRGQQVTLRCSSQSGHNTVSWYQQALGQGPQFIFQYYREEENGRGNFPPRFSGLQFPNYSSELNVNALELDDSALYLCASRETPPDTQYFGPGTRLTVL.

The chain links TRBV27 to TRBJ1-2, with D uncertain. The ends were cut back, 5 bases at V and 9 bases at J, with 13 bases in the middle. Per the germline V gene, CDR1 is MNHEY and CDR2 is SMNVEV (reference sequence). The length of the CDR3 is 12 residues. The CDR3 sequence: CASSGPQGSYTF. The CDR3 DNA reads TGTGCCAGCAGTGGGCCCCAAGGAAGCTACACCTTC.

This clone was counted once. Other DNA sequences of this sample code for an identical CDR3. This sequence joins TRBV19 and TRBJ2-3; the match to TRBD2 covers 10 bases. Germline V gives CDR1 LNHDA, CDR2 SQIVND (reference sequence). The ends lost 3 bases at V and 1 base at J; junction bases unmatched: 1. This CDR3 region has 15 residues. The CDR3 sequence is CASSILAGGTDTQYF. In nucleotides, the CDR3 is TGTGCCAGTAGTATCCTAGCGGGGGGCACAGATACGCAGTATTTT.

The rearrangement links TRBV7-2 to TRBJ2-7; 9 nucleotides match TRBD1. CDR3 size: 15 residues. From germline, CDR1 is SGHTA and CDR2 FQGNSA. The V and J ends lost 4 bases and 5 bases, in that order; junction bases with no gene match: 9. The CDR3 reads CASSSLGTGSHEQYF. CDR3 bases: TGTGCCAGCAGCTCTCTTGGGACAGGGAGTCACGAGCAGTACTTC.

J is TRBJ2-3 and V is TRBV6-5, with TRBD2 matching 9 bases. The CDR3 is 14 residues long. The J segment lost 0 bases and the V segment lost 6 bases, leaving 1 base of the junction unmatched. From germline, CDR1 is MNHEY and CDR2 SVGAGI. CDR3 protein: CASRTSGSTDTQYF. CDR3 in DNA: TGTGCCAGCAGAACTAGCGGGAGCACAGATACGCAGTATTTT.

The chain carries TRBV2 and TRBJ2-3; D might be TRBD1 (6 bases). The CDR3 is 16 residues long. CDR1 and CDR2 from the germline V gene are SNHLY and FYNNEI. Trimming stripped 8 bases from V and 2 bases from J, with 20 bases between. CDR3 DNA sequence: TGTGCCAGCTCATCAACAGGGACCGCTATCACAGATACGCAGTATTTT. Protein: CASSSTGTAITDTQYF.

The V gene is TRBV11-2, the J gene TRBJ1-1; 8 nucleotides agree with TRBD1. Germline V CDR1 and CDR2: SGHAT, FQNNGV. The V and J ends lost 1 base and 11 bases, in that order; junction bases with no gene match: 9. The CDR3 has 14 residues. The CDR3: CASSLVVKNRGAFF. CDR3 bases: TGTGCCAGCAGCTTAGTTGTAAAAAACAGGGGGGCTTTCTTT.

This rearrangement joins TRBV7-9 to TRBJ1-4; D unresolved. The CDR3 extends over 17 amino acids. Per germline, CDR1 SEHNR and CDR2 FQNEAQ (reference sequence). V shed 5 bases and J shed 0 bases, with 16 bases lying between them. CDR3 DNA sequence: TGTGCCAGCAGCCCGCAGTGGGCCCCGGCAACTAATGAAAAACTGTTTTTT. Translated: CASSPQWAPATNEKLFF.

This chain links TRBV19 with TRBJ1-2, with TRBD1 identical over 9 bases. V gave up 6 bases and J gave up 3 bases; unmatched junction bases: 5. Germline CDR1 and CDR2: LNHDA and SQIVND (reference sequence). This CDR3 contains 14 residues. This CDR3 reads CASSPQGADYGYTF. DNA for the CDR3: TGTGCCAGTAGCCCACAGGGGGCGGACTATGGCTACACCTTC. The complete variable domain, with remaining parts taken from reference TRBV19 and TRBJ1-2, reads DGGITQSPKYLFRKEGQNVTLSCEQNLNHDAMYWYRQDPGQGLRLIYYSQIVNDFQKGDIAEGYSVSREKKESFPLTVTSAQKNPTAFYLCASSPQGADYGYTFGSGTRLTVV.

The chain combines TRBV5-1 with TRBJ2-7; 11 positions match TRBD1. V lost 4 bases to trimming and J lost 3 bases; unmatched junction nucleotides: 3. The CDR3 has 14 amino acids. Germline assignment: CDR1 SGHRS and CDR2 YFSETQ. This chain's CDR3 is CASSTGTGGYEQYF. Written as DNA, the CDR3 is TGCGCCAGCAGCACCGGGACAGGGGGCTACGAGCAGTACTTC.

CDR3 loop: CAISDVPRVNTEAFF. Here the CDR3 DNA reads TGTGCCATCAGTGACGTTCCGAGGGTGAACACTGAAGCTTTCTTT. The rearrangement links TRBV10-3 to TRBJ1-1; D remains unclear. Germline V gene lookup returns CDR1 ENHRY and CDR2 SYGVKD. The V end was cut by 3 bases, the J end by 0 bases, with 11 bases between. The CDR3 has 15 residues.

The chain employs TRBV5-1 and TRBJ2-2; perhaps TRBD2 as D (6 bases). CDR3 length: 16 amino acids. Germline V gives CDR1 SGHRS, CDR2 YFSETQ. Trimming removed 5 bases from V and 8 bases from J, with 22 bases in between. Here the CDR3 reads CASSSRGRQISGELFF. DNA for the CDR3: TGCGCCAGCAGTTCTCGGGGGAGACAGATTTCGGGGGAGCTGTTTTTT.

The chain carries TRBV29-1 and TRBJ1-2, with 8 bases that match TRBD1. Germline V gene sequence: CDR1 SQVTM, CDR2 ANQGSEA. This CDR3 comprises 13 residues. V gave up 6 bases and J gave up 4 bases; unmatched junction bases: 7. The CDR3 nucleotides are TGCAGCGTAGACAGGGGCCGGCCCTATGGCTACACCTTC. It is translated as CSVDRGRPYGYTF.

V and J are TRBV13 and TRBJ2-7, with D possibly matching TRBD1 (5 bases). The ends were cut back, 4 bases at V and 2 bases at J, with 12 bases in the middle. Germline CDR1 reads PRHDT; CDR2 reads FYEKMQ (reference sequence). The length of the CDR3 is 14 residues. The DNA for the CDR3 is TGTGCCAGCAGCTCGGACACGGGCACCTACGAGCAGTACTTC. Its translation is CASSSDTGTYEQYF.

This clone came up once. The CDR3 reads CASIKVRGDNEQFF. In DNA form, the CDR3 reads TGTGCCAGCATAAAGGTGCGGGGGGACAATGAGCAGTTCTTC. The chain has TRBV6-6 and TRBJ2-1; 8 bases align to TRBD2. The V segment lost 7 bases and the J segment 5 bases; nucleotides outside the gene matches: 7. The CDR3 covers 14 residues. CDR1 and CDR2 (germline): MNHNY, SVGAGI (reference sequence).

The J gene is TRBJ1-4, the V gene TRBV5-1; D perhaps matches TRBD1 (6 bases). The V end lost 0 bases, the J end lost 10 bases, and 13 bases lay between the germline ends. CDR1 is SGHRS, CDR2 YFSETQ, per germline. The CDR3 runs 14 residues. This chain's CDR3 is CASSLEGVRGKLFF. CDR3 coding DNA: TGCGCCAGCAGCTTGGAGGGGGTCCGGGGAAAACTGTTTTTT.

The CDR3 coding sequence is TGCGCCAGCAGCCTCGGGACAGGCGAGGGAGAAAAACTGTTTTTT. Amino acids: CASSLGTGEGEKLFF. This chain connects TRBV4-3 to TRBJ1-4, with 8 bases lining up with TRBD1. The length of the CDR3 is 15 residues. V lost 4 bases, J lost 8 bases, and 9 bases stayed unmatched. Germline CDR1 LGHNA, CDR2 YSLEER.